The source of this TCR beta chain is a study of prognosis after radiotherapy for stage I lung cancer. Using two-round multiplex PCR, the authors amplified TCR beta CDR3 from genomic DNA. Primers specific to each TRBV and TRBJ gene were used in first-round PCR. TCRdb analysed the multiplex PCR reads with MiXCR anew, one entry per CDR3 protein. Altogether some 14,000 distinct CDR3 sequences are present, roughly a third being singletons, with the ten largest covering 41%. The germline V gene encodes CDR1 DFQATT and CDR2 SNEGSKA (reference sequence). The CDR3 runs 17 residues. With respect to this clonotype: The junction does not match germline at one end; this may be a read error.

Sequences were derived from PBMCs, sampled before or after stereotactic body radiation therapy (not recorded which). This chain uses TRBV20-1 with TRBJ2-1; 16 positions match TRBD2. This clonotype was sampled from a donor aged 50 or older with non-small cell lung cancer. The CDR3 DNA sequence: TGCAGTGATAGAGGGACTAGCGGGGGGGCTTCCTACGATGAGCAGTTCTTC. It specifies CSDRGTSGGASYDEQFF.